What follows are 7 T cell receptor beta chains derived from one specimen sequenced in a study of T cell changes during pregnancy in multiple sclerosis. The repertoire was sequenced with immunoSEQ multiplex PCR; TCRdb's copy has only in-frame clones and lacks some. This repertoire shows tens of thousands of clones, 90% found once; its top ten account for 5% to 7.5%. The material sequenced was peripheral blood, taken in the third trimester of pregnancy. The receptors stem from a female donor in good health, enrolled as a control in a pregnancy study.

The chain links TRBV6-5 to TRBJ2-3; no firm D call. This CDR3 region has 15 residues. V lost 3 bases to trimming and J lost 5 bases, with 15 bases between them. Germline CDR1 MNHEY, CDR2 SVGAGI. For the CDR3, the DNA is TGTGCCAGCAGTTATGGCGATGCGGCACGAGATACGCAGTATTTT. This codes for CASSYGDAARDTQYF.

The chain recombines TRBV10-3 with TRBJ1-3, with D possibly being TRBD1 (5 bases). The length of the CDR3 is 15 residues. Trimming shortened V by 5 bases and J by 3 bases, and 14 bases separated the two germline ends. CDR1 is ENHRY and CDR2 is SYGVKD in the germline V gene. The DNA of the CDR3 is TGTGCCATCAGTCCCACGGACAAGGATGGAAACACCATATATTTT. Its translation is CAISPTDKDGNTIYF.

This rearrangement joins TRBV21-1 to TRBJ1-2; TRBD1, the table's D call, lacks a check against the DNA. TRBV21-1 corresponds to a pseudogene. There are 16 residues in the CDR3. Here the CDR3 reads CASSKGLGKTNYGYTF. The CDR3 nucleotides are TGTGCCAGCAGCAAAGGGTTGGGCAAAACTAACTATGGCTACACCTTC.

This rearrangement joins TRBV19 to TRBJ2-2; D is possibly TRBD2 (5 bases). This CDR3 is built from 13 residues. The germline V gene encodes CDR1 LNHDA and CDR2 SQIVND (reference sequence). V gave up 5 bases and J gave up 5 bases, with 9 bases separating them. CDR3 in DNA: TGTGCCAGTAGTGTTAGCGAAACCGGGGAGCTGTTTTTT. Its protein is CASSVSETGELFF.

Notes on this clone: The junction and the germline gene differ at one end; a read error may be behind it. The chain combines TRBV13 with TRBJ1-1, with 7 positions matching TRBD1. This CDR3 is built from 14 residues. Germline V gene sequence: CDR1 PRHDT, CDR2 FYEKMQ (reference sequence). CDR3 in amino acids: CTSSPGTVITEAFF. As DNA, the CDR3 is TGTACCAGCAGCCCAGGGACAGTGATCACTGAAGCTTTCTTT. The full variable domain, in which reference TRBV13 and TRBJ1-1 provide the parts outside the CDR3, is AAGVIQSPRHLIKEKRETATLKCYPIPRHDTVYWYQQGPGQDPQFLISFYEKMQSDKGSIPDRFSAQQFSDYHSELNMSSLELGDSALYFCTSSPGTVITEAFFGQGTRLTVV.

In the case of this clone: One junction end does not reproduce the germline sequence, and a read error may be involved. The V gene is TRBV20-1, the J gene TRBJ2-3; the D gene is possibly TRBD1 (5 bases). The V gene's germline CDR1 is DFQATT and CDR2 SNEGSKA (reference sequence). CDR3 length equals 11 residues. The CDR3 DNA reads as TGCAGTGCTAGGGGCACAGGTACGCAGTATTTT. This codes for CSARGTGTQYF.

The V call is TRBV30, the J call TRBJ1-2, with D perhaps TRBD1 (6 bases). Germline-derived CDR1 and CDR2 are GTSNPN and SVGIG (reference sequence). V shed 7 bases and J shed 4 bases, with 10 bases lying between them. The CDR3 runs to 11 residues. The CDR3 nucleotides are TGTGCCTTTTTACAGGGCTATGGCTACACCTTC. Translation: CAFLQGYGYTF.